A selection of T cell receptor beta chains follows, all from one sample in a study of shared clonotypes between healthy human individuals. Only in-frame clones appear in the TCRdb table, and some are missing; sequencing was by immunoSEQ multiplex PCR. The profile shows roughly 500,000 clones, roughly three quarters of them singletons. The sample taken for sequencing was PBMCs. The receptors shown here come from a woman in her thirties or forties in good health. Some clones in this sample may be carry-over from other donors' samples. Both conserved end residues are part of each CDR3. The D gene is left open where the match is weak. Not all rows give a size; the values are once, few, many and, for expanded clones, a class.

J gene: TRBJ1-5; D gene: TRBD1; clone size: NA; V gene: TRBV6-4; CDR3 DNA: TGTGCCAGCAGTTACCGGGACAGGTGGTGTGAAGGTCAGCCCCAGCATTTT; CDR3 protein: CASSYRDRWCEGQPQHF
J gene: TRBJ2-3; D gene: TRBD2; clone size: NA; V gene: TRBV5-4; CDR3 DNA: TGTGCCAGCAGCTCGACTAGCGGCTACACAGATACGCAGTATTTT; CDR3 protein: CASSSTSGYTDTQYF
J gene: TRBJ2-7; D gene: NA; clone size: NA; V gene: TRBV15; CDR3 DNA: TGTGCCACCAGCAGCCAGGGCCTTCGGCGGACTCTTTACGAGCAGTACTTC; CDR3 protein: CATSSQGLRRTLYEQYF
J gene: TRBJ2-2; D gene: TRBD2; clone size: NA; V gene: TRBV27; CDR3 DNA: TGTGCCAGCAGTTGGGGACTAGCGGCGAACACCGGGGAGCTGTTTTTT; CDR3 protein: CASSWGLAANTGELFF
J gene: TRBJ1-3; D gene: NA; clone size: NA; V gene: TRBV15; CDR3 DNA: TGTGCCACCAGCAGGGACTGGAGCTCTGGAAACACCATATATTTT; CDR3 protein: CATSRDWSSGNTIYF
J gene: TRBJ2-2; D gene: NA; clone size: NA; V gene: TRBV7-6; CDR3 DNA: TGTGCCAGCAGCCCGGTAAACCCGAACACCGGGGAGCTGTTTTTT; CDR3 protein: CASSPVNPNTGELFF
J gene: TRBJ2-2; D gene: NA; clone size: NA; V gene: TRBV6-1; CDR3 DNA: TGTGCCAGCAGCCCAGGTACGGCGAACACCGGGGAGCTGTTTTTT; CDR3 protein: CASSPGTANTGELFF
J gene: TRBJ1-3; D gene: NA; clone size: NA; V gene: TRBV5-6; CDR3 DNA: TGTGCCAGCAGCTTGGCCCACAGCGAGAGTTGGGGAAACACCATATATTTT; CDR3 protein: CASSLAHSESWGNTIYF
J gene: TRBJ2-1; D gene: TRBD2; clone size: NA; V gene: TRBV29-1; CDR3 DNA: TGCAGCGTTGAAGAGAGCGGGAGGGCCTTTTCGTTCTTC; CDR3 protein: CSVEESGRAFSFF
J gene: TRBJ1-2; D gene: NA; clone size: NA; V gene: TRBV7-2; CDR3 DNA: TGTGCCAGCAGGCCGAGAGGGGGGATCTATGGCTACACCTTC; CDR3 protein: CASRPRGGIYGYTF
J gene: TRBJ2-3; D gene: NA; clone size: NA; V gene: TRBV5-1; CDR3 DNA: TGCGCCAGCAGCTTGGGATTGGACTTCCGAATCACAGATACGCAGTATTTT; CDR3 protein: CASSLGLDFRITDTQYF
J gene: TRBJ1-1; D gene: NA; clone size: few; V gene: TRBV18; CDR3 DNA: TGTGCCAGCTCACCGTGGGGCGAGATGAACACTGAAGCTTTCTTT; CDR3 protein: CASSPWGEMNTEAFF
J gene: TRBJ1-3; D gene: NA; clone size: NA; V gene: TRBV27; CDR3 DNA: TGTGCCAGCAGTAAAGGAGGCTACAGGGCCTCTGGAAACACCATATATTTT; CDR3 protein: CASSKGGYRASGNTIYF
J gene: TRBJ2-2; D gene: NA; clone size: NA; V gene: TRBV7-2; CDR3 DNA: TGTGCCAGCAGCCCCTCGGCCCTTTCGAACACCGGGGAGCTGTTTTTT; CDR3 protein: CASSPSALSNTGELFF
J gene: TRBJ2-3; D gene: TRBD1; clone size: NA; V gene: TRBV5-4; CDR3 DNA: TGTGCCAGCAGCTCTGGACAGGGGGGCACAGATACGCAGTATTTT; CDR3 protein: CASSSGQGGTDTQYF
J gene: TRBJ2-3; D gene: NA; clone size: NA; V gene: TRBV25-1; CDR3 DNA: TGTGCCAGCAGTTGGACGGTTTTGTCTAGCACAGATACGCAGTATTTT; CDR3 protein: CASSWTVLSSTDTQYF
J gene: TRBJ2-2; D gene: TRBD2; clone size: NA; V gene: TRBV12-5; CDR3 DNA: TGTGCTAGTGGTTTTCGGGTAGCGGGAGTCGTCGGGGAGCTGTTTTTT; CDR3 protein: CASGFRVAGVVGELFF
J gene: TRBJ2-7; D gene: NA; clone size: NA; V gene: TRBV30; CDR3 DNA: TGTGCCCTCGGCGCGGGCGGGGCCTACGAGCAGTACTTC; CDR3 protein: CALGAGGAYEQYF
J gene: TRBJ2-7; D gene: NA; clone size: NA; V gene: TRBV30; CDR3 DNA: TGTGCCTGGAAACATGTACGAGCGGAGTCCTACGAGCAGTACTTC; CDR3 protein: CAWKHVRAESYEQYF
J gene: TRBJ1-5; D gene: NA; clone size: once; V gene: TRBV7-9; CDR3 DNA: TGTGCCAGCAGCTTAGAACCCACAGGGAGGCTAAGCAATCAGCCCCAGCATTTT; CDR3 protein: CASSLEPTGRLSNQPQHF
J gene: TRBJ2-4; D gene: TRBD2; clone size: NA; V gene: TRBV5-4; CDR3 DNA: TGTGCCAGCAGCTTGGGGCTAGCGGGGCAAAACATTCAGTACTTC; CDR3 protein: CASSLGLAGQNIQYF
J gene: TRBJ2-1; D gene: NA; clone size: NA; V gene: TRBV5-5; CDR3 DNA: TGTGCCAGCAGCTTTTTTGCAGGGATGAACAATGAGCAGTTCTTC; CDR3 protein: CASSFFAGMNNEQFF
J gene: TRBJ2-7; D gene: NA; clone size: NA; V gene: TRBV6-4; CDR3 DNA: TGTGCCAGCAGTTACTCGGACGGTTCCTACGAGCAGTACTTC; CDR3 protein: CASSYSDGSYEQYF
J gene: TRBJ2-7; D gene: TRBD2; clone size: NA; V gene: TRBV11-2; CDR3 DNA: TGTGCCAGCAGCTTGGCGGGAGGGGCGACCTACGAGCAGTACTTC; CDR3 protein: CASSLAGGATYEQYF
J gene: TRBJ2-5; D gene: TRBD1; clone size: NA; V gene: TRBV6-6; CDR3 DNA: TGTGCCAGCAGATCAGGGGGCGATGTGAAGACCCAGTACTTC; CDR3 protein: CASRSGGDVKTQYF
J gene: TRBJ1-1; D gene: TRBD1; clone size: NA; V gene: TRBV28; CDR3 DNA: TGTGCCAGCTGCAGGACAGGAACGGCGAACACTGAAGCTTTCTTT; CDR3 protein: CASCRTGTANTEAFF
J gene: TRBJ2-2; D gene: NA; clone size: NA; V gene: TRBV9; CDR3 DNA: TGTGCCAGCAGCCCCCGGGTGAACACCGGGGAGCTGTTTTTT; CDR3 protein: CASSPRVNTGELFF
J gene: TRBJ1-5; D gene: NA; clone size: NA; V gene: TRBV28; CDR3 DNA: TGTGCCAGCAGTTTACGCGGGCGTCAGGGTACGGGCAATCAGCCCCAGCATTTT; CDR3 protein: CASSLRGRQGTGNQPQHF
J gene: TRBJ2-3; D gene: TRBD2; clone size: NA; V gene: TRBV4-3; CDR3 DNA: TGCGCCAGCAGCCAAGATAGAGCGGGAGCTGGGGATACGCAGTATTTT; CDR3 protein: CASSQDRAGAGDTQYF
J gene: TRBJ1-3; D gene: NA; clone size: NA; V gene: TRBV18; CDR3 DNA: TGTGCCAGCTCACCACGACAACCGAGCTCTGGAAACACCATATATTTT; CDR3 protein: CASSPRQPSSGNTIYF
J gene: TRBJ2-2; D gene: TRBD2; clone size: NA; V gene: TRBV11-3; CDR3 DNA: TGTGCCAGCAGCTTAGGGGGCGGGAGCAACACCGGGGAGCTGTTTTTT; CDR3 protein: CASSLGGGSNTGELFF
J gene: TRBJ2-6; D gene: NA; clone size: NA; V gene: TRBV5-1; CDR3 DNA: TGCGCCAGCAGCCTTCGGCTCTCTGGGGCCAACGTCCTGACTTTC; CDR3 protein: CASSLRLSGANVLTF
J gene: TRBJ2-5; D gene: NA; clone size: NA; V gene: TRBV15; CDR3 DNA: TGTGCCACCAGCCCACGCAGGGAAGAGACCCAGTACTTC; CDR3 protein: CATSPRREETQYF
J gene: TRBJ2-1; D gene: TRBD2; clone size: NA; V gene: TRBV30; CDR3 DNA: TGTGCCTGCCAGCTAGCGGGAGGACAGTTCTTC; CDR3 protein: CACQLAGGQFF
J gene: TRBJ2-1; D gene: TRBD2; clone size: NA; V gene: TRBV11-2; CDR3 DNA: TGTGCCAGCAGCCGGACTAGCGGAAATGAGCAGTTCTTC; CDR3 protein: CASSRTSGNEQFF
J gene: TRBJ2-2; D gene: NA; clone size: once; V gene: TRBV4-1; CDR3 DNA: TGCGCCAGCAGCTACACAGGGAGAAACACCGGGGAGCTGTTTTTT; CDR3 protein: CASSYTGRNTGELFF
J gene: TRBJ2-1; D gene: NA; clone size: NA; V gene: TRBV6-1; CDR3 DNA: TGTGCCAGCAGTGATGGACGGAACAATGAGCAGTTCTTC; CDR3 protein: CASSDGRNNEQFF
J gene: TRBJ1-4; D gene: TRBD1; clone size: NA; V gene: TRBV2; CDR3 DNA: TGTGCCAGCAGTGTGGGACAGATTAATGAAAAACTGTTTTTT; CDR3 protein: CASSVGQINEKLFF
J gene: TRBJ2-1; D gene: TRBD1; clone size: NA; V gene: TRBV27; CDR3 DNA: TGTGCCAGCAGTATAACAGGGGGCCAGGGTTTTGGGCAGTTCTTC; CDR3 protein: CASSITGGQGFGQFF
J gene: TRBJ2-5; D gene: NA; clone size: NA; V gene: TRBV6-5; CDR3 DNA: TGTGCCAGCAGTTCCCCTAACGAGTCGCCGGAGACCCAGTACTTC; CDR3 protein: CASSSPNESPETQYF
J gene: TRBJ2-5; D gene: NA; clone size: many; V gene: TRBV5-1; CDR3 DNA: TGCGCCAGCAGCTTCAGCAAAGAGACCCAGTACTTC; CDR3 protein: CASSFSKETQYF
J gene: TRBJ1-5; D gene: TRBD1; clone size: NA; V gene: TRBV11-2; CDR3 DNA: TGTGCCAGCAGCTTAGGGACAGGGACTAATCAGCCCCAGCATTTT; CDR3 protein: CASSLGTGTNQPQHF
J gene: TRBJ1-5; D gene: TRBD1; clone size: NA; V gene: TRBV6-1; CDR3 DNA: TGTGCCAGCAGTGCCCGGACAGGGAACAATCAGCCCCAGCATTTT; CDR3 protein: CASSARTGNNQPQHF
J gene: TRBJ2-7; D gene: NA; clone size: NA; V gene: TRBV5-4; CDR3 DNA: TGTGCCAGCAGCTTACAGGGTGGCTACGAGCAGTACTTC; CDR3 protein: CASSLQGGYEQYF
J gene: TRBJ1-5; D gene: TRBD1; clone size: NA; V gene: TRBV27; CDR3 DNA: TGTGCCAGCAGTTCACTGACAGGGGGTCATCAGCCCCAGCATTTT; CDR3 protein: CASSSLTGGHQPQHF
J gene: TRBJ2-7; D gene: TRBD1; clone size: once; V gene: TRBV5-1; CDR3 DNA: TGCGCCAGCAGCTCAGGACAGGGTTCCGAGCAGTACTTC; CDR3 protein: CASSSGQGSEQYF